This is a list of T cell receptor beta chains from one sample in a study of immune evolution from preneoplasia to lung adenocarcinoma. The table came from immunoSEQ multiplex PCR; TCRdb's copy has only in-frame clones and leaves some out. The sample records 15,000 to 20,000 clones, 65% to 90% being singletons. The sequencing input was FFPE invasive lung adenocarcinoma tissue. The source is a person aged 65 to 85 with invasive lung adenocarcinoma. Both conserved end residues are trimmed from each CDR3. Each record gives: CDR3 length, V gene, CDR3 protein.

CDR3 length: 12
V gene: TRBV7-9
CDR3 protein: ASSSPAGLSEQF

CDR3 length: 13
V gene: TRBV7-2
CDR3 protein: ASSFAGAGSYEQY

CDR3 length: 13
V gene: TRBV5-4
CDR3 protein: ASSSPGPSTDTQY

CDR3 length: 14
V gene: TRBV19
CDR3 protein: ASSSNLRGSGETQY

CDR3 length: 12
V gene: TRBV2
CDR3 protein: ASRGMVNTGELF

CDR3 length: 12
V gene: TRBV7-2
CDR3 protein: ASSLGSFSYEQY

CDR3 length: 13
V gene: TRBV11-2
CDR3 protein: ASSLADGYNYGYT

CDR3 length: 13
V gene: TRBV2
CDR3 protein: ASSVPRGVDEKLF

CDR3 length: 12
V gene: TRBV19
CDR3 protein: ASSRTSGFYEQY

CDR3 length: 12
V gene: TRBV6-6
CDR3 protein: ASSKGQGDTEAF

CDR3 length: 11
V gene: TRBV6-6
CDR3 protein: ASTPETRGKAF

CDR3 length: 10
V gene: TRBV27
CDR3 protein: ASSLKGDGYT

CDR3 length: 13
V gene: TRBV15
CDR3 protein: ATSWKTGGETEAF

CDR3 length: 13
V gene: TRBV6-1
CDR3 protein: ASSELGMYNQPQH

CDR3 length: 11
V gene: TRBV11-2
CDR3 protein: ASSPAGFPKQY

CDR3 length: 11
V gene: TRBV9
CDR3 protein: ASSVDSSGELF

CDR3 length: 14
V gene: TRBV5-5
CDR3 protein: ASSPPHVGSLFEQY

CDR3 length: 15
V gene: TRBV10-3
CDR3 protein: AIRETLGQGEKETQY

CDR3 length: 10
V gene: TRBV2
CDR3 protein: ASGRGRNTIY

CDR3 length: 13
V gene: TRBV4-1
CDR3 protein: ASSRSTLRSYGYT

CDR3 length: 14
V gene: TRBV28
CDR3 protein: ASCAGTGGPYNEQF

CDR3 length: 12
V gene: TRBV6-5
CDR3 protein: ASSSGTDYQPQH